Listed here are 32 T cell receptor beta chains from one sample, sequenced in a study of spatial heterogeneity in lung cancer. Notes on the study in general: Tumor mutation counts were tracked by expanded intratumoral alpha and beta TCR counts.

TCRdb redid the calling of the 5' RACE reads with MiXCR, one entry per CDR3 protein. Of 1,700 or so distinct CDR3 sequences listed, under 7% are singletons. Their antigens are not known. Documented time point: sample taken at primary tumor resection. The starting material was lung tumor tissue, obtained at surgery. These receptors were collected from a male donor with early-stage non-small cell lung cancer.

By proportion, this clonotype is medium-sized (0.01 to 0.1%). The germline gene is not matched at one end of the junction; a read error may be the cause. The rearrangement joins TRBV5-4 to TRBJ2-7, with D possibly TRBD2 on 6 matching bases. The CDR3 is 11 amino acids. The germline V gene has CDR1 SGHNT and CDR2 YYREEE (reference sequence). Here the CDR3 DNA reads TGTGCCAGCAGCTCGGCGGCGGGGACCTCCTTT. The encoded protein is CASSSAAGTSF.

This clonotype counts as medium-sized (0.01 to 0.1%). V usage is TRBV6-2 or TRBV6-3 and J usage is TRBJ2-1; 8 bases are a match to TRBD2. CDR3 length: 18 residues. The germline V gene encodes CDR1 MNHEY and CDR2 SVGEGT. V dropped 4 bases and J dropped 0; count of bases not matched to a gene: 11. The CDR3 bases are TGTGCCAGCAGTTTCCCTAGGGGACTAGTGGTCTCCTACAATGAGCAGTTCTTC. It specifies CASSFPRGLVVSYNEQFF.

The CDR3: CASSSWGSGNTEAFF. DNA of the CDR3: TGTGCCAGCAGCTCCTGGGGGTCAGGAAACACTGAAGCTTTCTTT. The V call is TRBV7-2, the J call TRBJ1-1, with D possibly matching TRBD1 (5 bases). The CDR3 has 15 amino acids. The ends were cut back, 4 bases at V and 2 bases at J, with 14 bases in the middle. Germline V gives CDR1 SGHTA, CDR2 FQGNSA.

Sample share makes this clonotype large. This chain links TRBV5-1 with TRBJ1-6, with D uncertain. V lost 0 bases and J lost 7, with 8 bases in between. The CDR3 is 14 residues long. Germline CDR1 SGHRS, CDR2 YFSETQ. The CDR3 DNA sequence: TGCGCCAGCAGCTTGGTGGCTGGGAATTCACCCCTCCACTTT. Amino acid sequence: CASSLVAGNSPLHF.

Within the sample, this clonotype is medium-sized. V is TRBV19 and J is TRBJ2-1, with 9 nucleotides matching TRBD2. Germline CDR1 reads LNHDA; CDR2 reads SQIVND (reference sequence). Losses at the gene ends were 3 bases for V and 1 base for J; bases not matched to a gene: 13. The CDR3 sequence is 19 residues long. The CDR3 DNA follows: TGTGCCAGTAGTATCCAAGTAGCGGGGGCCTCGGGGTCCTACAATGAGCAGTTCTTC. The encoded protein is CASSIQVAGASGSYNEQFF.

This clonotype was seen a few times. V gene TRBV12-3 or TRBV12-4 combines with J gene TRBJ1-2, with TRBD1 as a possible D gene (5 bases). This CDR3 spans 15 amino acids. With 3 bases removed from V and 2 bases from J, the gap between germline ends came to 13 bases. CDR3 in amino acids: CASSFNPSGNYGYTF. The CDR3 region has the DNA TGTGCCAGCAGTTTTAACCCCTCAGGGAACTATGGCTACACCTTC.

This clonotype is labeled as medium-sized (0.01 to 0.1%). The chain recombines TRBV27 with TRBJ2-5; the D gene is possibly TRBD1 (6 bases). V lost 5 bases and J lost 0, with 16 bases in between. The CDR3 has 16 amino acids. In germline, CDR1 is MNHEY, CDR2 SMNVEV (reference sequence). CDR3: CASSTGRTAYQETQYF. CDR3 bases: TGTGCCAGCAGTACGGGACGGACAGCCTACCAAGAGACCCAGTACTTC.

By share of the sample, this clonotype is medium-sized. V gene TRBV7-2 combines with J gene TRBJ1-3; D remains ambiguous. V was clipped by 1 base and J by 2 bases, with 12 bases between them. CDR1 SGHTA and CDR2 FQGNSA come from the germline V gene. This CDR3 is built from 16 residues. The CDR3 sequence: CASSLGREVAGNTIYF. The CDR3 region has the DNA TGTGCCAGCAGCTTAGGGAGGGAAGTTGCTGGAAACACCATATATTTT.

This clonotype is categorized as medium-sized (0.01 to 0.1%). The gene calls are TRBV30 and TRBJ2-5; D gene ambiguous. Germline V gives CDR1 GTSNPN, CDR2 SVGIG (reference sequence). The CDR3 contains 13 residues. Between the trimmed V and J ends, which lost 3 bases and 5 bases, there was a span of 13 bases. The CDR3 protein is CAWRSLPHETQYF. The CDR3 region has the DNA TGTGCCTGGAGGAGTCTCCCGCACGAGACCCAGTACTTC.

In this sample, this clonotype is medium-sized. The CDR3 region is CASSENVDQPQHF. In DNA, the CDR3 is TGTGCCAGCAGTGAAAATGTGGACCAGCCCCAGCATTTT. This chain joins TRBV6-1 and TRBJ1-5; D gene uncertain. The germline V gene has CDR1 MNHNS and CDR2 SASEGT. The V end was cut by 2 bases, the J end by 7 bases, with 9 bases between. The CDR3 is 13 residues long.

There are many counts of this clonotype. The CDR3 DNA follows: TGTGCCAGCAGCTCCCCGGTGGAGGGTTCCCAGTACTTC. Encoded protein: CASSSPVEGSQYF. The J gene is TRBJ2-7, the V gene TRBV7-2; possibly TRBD2 for D (6 bases). This CDR3 is 13 amino acids long. Deletions cut 4 bases from V and 10 bases from J, with 17 bases between. CDR1 is SGHTA and CDR2 is FQGNSA in the germline V gene. Together with reference TRBV7-2 and TRBJ2-7, the CDR3 gives the full variable domain: GAGVSQSPSNKVTEKGKDVELRCDPISGHTALYWYRQSLGQGLEFLIYFQGNSAPDKSGLPSDRFSAERTGGSVSTLTIQRTQQEDSAVYLCASSSPVEGSQYFGPGTRLTVT.

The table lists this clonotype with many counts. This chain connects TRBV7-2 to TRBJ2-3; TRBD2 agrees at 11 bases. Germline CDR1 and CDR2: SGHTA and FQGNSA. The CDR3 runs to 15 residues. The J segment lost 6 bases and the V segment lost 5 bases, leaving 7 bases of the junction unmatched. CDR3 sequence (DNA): TGTGCCAGCAGCCTGATTTTAGCGGGGGGGGATACGCAGTATTTT. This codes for CASSLILAGGDTQYF.

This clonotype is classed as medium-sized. The CDR3 spells CASSDYEQYF. The CDR3 coding sequence is TGTGCCAGCAGCGACTACGAGCAGTACTTC. The chain employs TRBV6-2 or TRBV6-3 and TRBJ2-7; D not certain. V was pared by 6 bases and J by 3 bases, with 3 bases between. CDR1 and CDR2 from the germline V gene are MNHEY and SVGEGT. The CDR3 runs to 10 residues.

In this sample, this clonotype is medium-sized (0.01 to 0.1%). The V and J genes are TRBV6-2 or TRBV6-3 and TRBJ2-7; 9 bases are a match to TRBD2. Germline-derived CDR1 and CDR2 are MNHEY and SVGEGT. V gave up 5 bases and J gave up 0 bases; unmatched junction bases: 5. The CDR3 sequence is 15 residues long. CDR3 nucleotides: TGTGCCAGCAGTGCCATAGCGGGGGCCTCCTACGAGCAGTACTTC. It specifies CASSAIAGASYEQYF.

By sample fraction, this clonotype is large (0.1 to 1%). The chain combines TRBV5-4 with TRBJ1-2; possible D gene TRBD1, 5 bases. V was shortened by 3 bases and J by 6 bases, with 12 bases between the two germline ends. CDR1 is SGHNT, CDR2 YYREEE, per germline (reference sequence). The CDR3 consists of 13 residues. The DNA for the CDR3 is TGTGCCAGCAGCTCGGGGGGATGGAATGGCTACACCTTC. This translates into CASSSGGWNGYTF. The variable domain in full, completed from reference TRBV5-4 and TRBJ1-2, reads ETGVTQSPTHLIKTRGQQVTLRCSSQSGHNTVSWYQQALGQGPQFIFQYYREEENGRGNFPPRFSGLQFPNYSSELNVNALELDDSALYLCASSSGGWNGYTFGSGTRLTVV.

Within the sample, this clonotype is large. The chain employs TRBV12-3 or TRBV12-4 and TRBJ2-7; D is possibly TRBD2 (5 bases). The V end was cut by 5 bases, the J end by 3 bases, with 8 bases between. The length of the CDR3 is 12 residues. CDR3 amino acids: CASSEGDYEQYF. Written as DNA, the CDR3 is TGTGCCAGCAGTGAGGGCGACTACGAGCAGTACTTC.

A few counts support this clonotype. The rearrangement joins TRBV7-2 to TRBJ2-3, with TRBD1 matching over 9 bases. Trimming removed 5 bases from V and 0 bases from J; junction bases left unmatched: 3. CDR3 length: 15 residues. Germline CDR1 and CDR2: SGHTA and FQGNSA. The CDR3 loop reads CASSRTGASTDTQYF. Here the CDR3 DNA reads TGTGCCAGCAGCCGGACAGGGGCTAGCACAGATACGCAGTATTTT.

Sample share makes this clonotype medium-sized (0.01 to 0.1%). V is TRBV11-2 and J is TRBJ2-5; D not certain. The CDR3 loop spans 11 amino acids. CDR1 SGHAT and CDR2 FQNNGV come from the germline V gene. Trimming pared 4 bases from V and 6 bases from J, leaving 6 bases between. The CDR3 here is CASSSGQTQYF. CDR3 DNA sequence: TGTGCCAGCAGCTCGGGCCAGACCCAGTACTTC.

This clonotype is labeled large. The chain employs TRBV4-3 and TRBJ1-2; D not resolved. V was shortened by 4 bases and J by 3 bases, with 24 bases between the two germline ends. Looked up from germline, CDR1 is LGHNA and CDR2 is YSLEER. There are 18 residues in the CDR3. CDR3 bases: TGCGCCAGCAGCCGTGCAACCGGCGGGAGCACTGATTACTATGGCTACACCTTC. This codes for CASSRATGGSTDYYGYTF.

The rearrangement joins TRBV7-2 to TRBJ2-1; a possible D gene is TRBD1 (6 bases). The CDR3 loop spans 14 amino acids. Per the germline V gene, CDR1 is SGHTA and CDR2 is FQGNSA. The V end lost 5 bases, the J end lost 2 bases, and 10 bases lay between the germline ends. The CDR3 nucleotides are TGTGCCAGCAGCGGCAGGACAGCCTACAATGAGCAGTTCTTC. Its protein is CASSGRTAYNEQFF.

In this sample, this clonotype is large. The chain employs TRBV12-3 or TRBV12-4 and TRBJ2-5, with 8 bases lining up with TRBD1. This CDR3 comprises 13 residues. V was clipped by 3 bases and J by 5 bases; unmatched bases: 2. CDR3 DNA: TGTGCCAGCAGTTTCAACAGGGGGGAGACCCAGTACTTC. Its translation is CASSFNRGETQYF.

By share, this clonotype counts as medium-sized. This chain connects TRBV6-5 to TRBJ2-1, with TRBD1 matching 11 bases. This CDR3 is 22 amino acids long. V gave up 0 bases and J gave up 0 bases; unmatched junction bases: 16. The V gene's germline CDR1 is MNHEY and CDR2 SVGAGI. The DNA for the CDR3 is TGTGCCAGCAGTTACTCAAGCTCCGGGACAGGGGGGAAACTTAGCTCCTACAATGAGCAGTTCTTC. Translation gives CASSYSSSGTGGKLSSYNEQFF.

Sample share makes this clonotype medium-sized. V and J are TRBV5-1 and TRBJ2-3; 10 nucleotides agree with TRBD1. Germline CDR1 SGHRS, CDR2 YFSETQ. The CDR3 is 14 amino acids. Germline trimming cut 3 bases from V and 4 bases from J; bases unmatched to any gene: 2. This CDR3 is CASSSGQGADTQYF. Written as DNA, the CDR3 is TGCGCCAGCAGCTCCGGACAGGGGGCAGATACGCAGTATTTT.

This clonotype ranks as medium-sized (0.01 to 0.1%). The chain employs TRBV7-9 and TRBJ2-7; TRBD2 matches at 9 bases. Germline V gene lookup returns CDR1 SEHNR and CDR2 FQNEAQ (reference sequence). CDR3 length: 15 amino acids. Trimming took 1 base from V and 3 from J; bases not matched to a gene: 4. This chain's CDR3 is CASSLVAGAFYEQYF. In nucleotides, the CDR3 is TGTGCCAGCAGCTTAGTAGCGGGGGCCTTCTACGAGCAGTACTTC. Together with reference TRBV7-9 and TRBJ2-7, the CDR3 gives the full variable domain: DTGVSQNPRHKITKRGQNVTFRCDPISEHNRLYWYRQTLGQGPEFLTYFQNEAQLEKSRLLSDRFSAERPKGSFSTLEIQRTEQGDSAMYLCASSLVAGAFYEQYFGPGTRLTVT.

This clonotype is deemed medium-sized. CDR3 bases: TGTGCCAGCAGGGCTAGCGGGGAAAACATTCAGTACTTC. It encodes CASRASGENIQYF. V and J are TRBV2 and TRBJ2-4; 9 bases line up with TRBD2. This CDR3 comprises 13 residues. The trim removed 6 bases at V and 5 bases at J, leaving 2 bases unmatched. CDR1 and CDR2 (germline): SNHLY, FYNNEI. Full variable domain (missing parts from reference TRBV2 and TRBJ2-4): EPEVTQTPSHQVTQMGQEVILRCVPISNHLYFYWYRQILGQKVEFLVSFYNNEISEKSEIFDDQFSVERPDGSNFTLKIRSTKLEDSAMYFCASRASGENIQYFGAGTRLSVL.

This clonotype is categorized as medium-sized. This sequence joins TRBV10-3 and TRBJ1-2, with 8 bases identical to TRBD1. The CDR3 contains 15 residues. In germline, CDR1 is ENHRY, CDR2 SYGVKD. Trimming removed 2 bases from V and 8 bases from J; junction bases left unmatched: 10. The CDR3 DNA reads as TGTGCCATCAGTGAGGTTCAGGGGGCATCCAACGGCTACACCTTC. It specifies CAISEVQGASNGYTF.

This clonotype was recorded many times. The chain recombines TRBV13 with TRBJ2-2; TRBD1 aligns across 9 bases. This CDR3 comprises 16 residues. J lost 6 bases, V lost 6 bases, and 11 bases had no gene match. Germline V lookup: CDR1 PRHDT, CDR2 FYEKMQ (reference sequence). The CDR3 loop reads CASRRRDRVVSGELFF. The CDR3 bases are TGTGCCAGCAGGCGCAGGGACAGGGTTGTTTCCGGGGAGCTGTTTTTT.

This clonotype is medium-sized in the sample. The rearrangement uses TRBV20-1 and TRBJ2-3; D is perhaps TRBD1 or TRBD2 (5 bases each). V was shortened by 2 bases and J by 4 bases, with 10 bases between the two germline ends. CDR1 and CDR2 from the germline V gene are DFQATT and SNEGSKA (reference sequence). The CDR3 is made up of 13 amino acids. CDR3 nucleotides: TGCAGTGCTAGAACGGGGCTCGCAGATACGCAGTATTTT. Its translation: CSARTGLADTQYF.

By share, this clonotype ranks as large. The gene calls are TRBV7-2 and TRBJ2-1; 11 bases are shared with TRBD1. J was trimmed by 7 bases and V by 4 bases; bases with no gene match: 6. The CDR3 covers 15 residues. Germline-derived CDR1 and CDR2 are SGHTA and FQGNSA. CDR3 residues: CASSWRRDRGNEQFF. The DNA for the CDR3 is TGTGCCAGCAGCTGGCGCCGGGACAGGGGGAATGAGCAGTTCTTC.

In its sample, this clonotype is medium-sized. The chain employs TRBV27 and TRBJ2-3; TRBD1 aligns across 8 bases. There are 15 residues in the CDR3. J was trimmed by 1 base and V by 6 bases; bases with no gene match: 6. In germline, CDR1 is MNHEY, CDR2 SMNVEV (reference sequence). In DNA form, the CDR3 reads TGTGCCAGCAGACCTCAGGGGGCCGGCACAGATACGCAGTATTTT. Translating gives CASRPQGAGTDTQYF.

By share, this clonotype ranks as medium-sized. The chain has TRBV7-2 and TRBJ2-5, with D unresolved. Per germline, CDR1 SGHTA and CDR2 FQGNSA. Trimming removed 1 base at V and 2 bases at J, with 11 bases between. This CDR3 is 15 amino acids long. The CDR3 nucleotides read TGTGCCAGCAGCTTAGGTACTATTGTACAAGAGACCCAGTACTTC. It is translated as CASSLGTIVQETQYF.

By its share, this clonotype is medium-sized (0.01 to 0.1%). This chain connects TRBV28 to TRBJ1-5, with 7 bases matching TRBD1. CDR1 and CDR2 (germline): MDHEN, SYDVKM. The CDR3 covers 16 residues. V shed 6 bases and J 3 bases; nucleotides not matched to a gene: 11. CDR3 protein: CASSLHTGVNNQPQHF. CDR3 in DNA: TGTGCCAGCAGCCTTCACACAGGGGTAAACAATCAGCCCCAGCATTTT.